The 24 T cell receptor beta chains below were found in one sample sequenced in a study of T cells in women clearing cervical HPV infection. Sequencing used immunoSEQ multiplex PCR; TCRdb keeps in-frame clones, though not all of them. This sample contains tens of thousands of clones. Sequenced material: blood buffy coat. These receptors were collected from a woman aged 18-70 years with a cervical HPV16 infection that either progressed to CIN3+ or cleared (not recorded which).

Concerning this clone: The CDR3 end lies 3 residues beyond the end of the read and is filled in from the germline J gene. This chain connects TRBV5-1 to TRBJ2-2; 7 nucleotides agree with TRBD1. Germline-derived CDR1 and CDR2 are SGHRS and YFSETQ. The CDR3 length is 16 residues. The CDR3 is CASSQGVGSGANVLFF. The CDR3 bases that were read are TGCGCCAGCAGTCAGGGGGTAGGCTCTGGGGCCAACGTG.

The CDR3 protein is CASSLGAGLEQYF. The CDR3 DNA, read in part, is TGTGCCAGCAGCTTAGGAGCGGGACTCGAG. The J gene is TRBJ2-7, the V gene TRBV7-2; 7 nucleotides line up with TRBD2. With the read ending 3 residues before the CDR3 end, the germline J gene is used to fill in that end. The V gene end was trimmed by 1 base and the J gene end by 6 bases; junction bases not matched to a gene: 3. The CDR3 is 13 amino acids. CDR1 and CDR2 (germline): SGHTA, FQGNSA.

The CDR3: CASSLFRESGNTIYF. CDR3 DNA, as far as it was read: TGCGCCAGCAGCCTTTTCAGGGAATCTGGAAACACC. J is TRBJ1-3 and V is TRBV5-1; tentatively, D is TRBD1 (5 bases). The DNA ends 3 residues before the CDR3 does, and the rest of the CDR3 is filled in from the germline J gene. The germline CDR1 and CDR2 sequences are SGHRS and YFSETQ. The CDR3 is 15 residues long. The V end lost 4 bases, the J end lost 1 base, and 12 bases lay between the germline ends.

A remark on this clone: The read terminates 3 residues before the CDR3 end, so the remaining end is supplied by the germline J gene. The rearrangement joins TRBV11-2 to TRBJ2-5, with D possibly TRBD1 on 6 matching bases. V lost 0 bases to trimming and J lost 7 bases, with 9 bases between them. This CDR3 comprises 13 residues. Germline-derived CDR1 and CDR2 are SGHAT and FQNNGV. CDR3 sequence: CASSLDVGGTQYF. CDR3 bases read: TGTGCCAGCAGCTTAGATGTAGGGGGGACC.

Comments on this clone: The read terminates 3 residues ahead of where the CDR3 ends, so the germline J gene completes it. The rearrangement links TRBV18 to TRBJ1-6; the match to TRBD1 covers 8 bases. Trimming removed 6 bases from V and 6 bases from J; junction bases left unmatched: 7. The CDR3 runs 15 residues. CDR1 is KGHSH, CDR2 LQKENI, per germline. CDR3 DNA (partial): TGTGCCAGCTCCCTCGACAGGGGCGTTAATTCACCC. Translated, it gives CASSLDRGVNSP. The entire CDR3 is CASSLDRGVNSPLHF.

A remark on this clone: The read gets to within 3 residues of the CDR3 end, and the germline J gene fills in the rest. The chain recombines TRBV5-1 with TRBJ1-2; D is undetermined. The germline V gene encodes CDR1 SGHRS and CDR2 YFSETQ. This CDR3 is built from 12 residues. Trimming removed 3 bases from V and 4 bases from J, with 7 bases in between. Incomplete CDR3 DNA: TGCGCCAGCAGCTATGACATCTATGGC. Its protein is CASSYDIYG. The complete CDR3 protein is CASSYDIYGYTF.

CDR3 DNA, as far as it was read: TGTGCCATCAGTGACTCGGACAGGGGAGCAGATACG. Protein: CAISDSDRGADT. The full CDR3 protein reads CAISDSDRGADTQYF. J is TRBJ2-3 and V is TRBV10-3, with TRBD1 matching over 9 bases. The CDR3 goes on 3 residues after the read ends, and that part is filled in from the germline J gene. V lost 3 bases to trimming and J lost 4 bases; unmatched junction nucleotides: 5. Germline V gene sequence: CDR1 ENHRY, CDR2 SYGVKD. The CDR3 covers 15 residues.

On this clone: The read is 3 residues too short to cover the CDR3 end, so that end is filled in from the germline J gene. The rearrangement joins TRBV20-1 to TRBJ1-2; weak D call: TRBD1 (5 bases). The V end was cut by 6 bases, the J end by 4 bases, with 15 bases between. CDR3 length equals 13 residues. Germline CDR1 and CDR2: DFQATT and SNEGSKA (reference sequence). The part of the CDR3 DNA that was read is TGCAGTGCGTGGACACGAGGAGGCTATGGC. Its protein product is CSAWTRGGYG. The CDR3 in full is CSAWTRGGYGYTF.

In the case of this clone: The sequenced fragment ends 3 residues before the CDR3 boundary, so the rest is inferred from the germline J gene. The rearrangement uses TRBV2 and TRBJ2-2; 7 nucleotides line up with TRBD1. The length of the CDR3 is 13 residues. Germline V gives CDR1 SNHLY, CDR2 FYNNEI. Incomplete CDR3 DNA: TGTGCCAGCAAGGGGACAGCTAATGAAAAG. Amino acid sequence: CASKGTANEK. The entire CDR3 sequence reads CASKGTANEKLFF.

A note on this clone: The read stops 3 residues short of the end of the CDR3; the missing end is completed from the germline J gene. V is TRBV5-5 and J is TRBJ2-2; 7 bases fit TRBD1. The CDR3 length is 13 residues. Germline CDR1 is SGHKS and CDR2 is YYEKEE (reference sequence). CDR3 DNA, as far as it was read: TGTGCCAGCAGGGGACAGCTCAATTCACCG. It specifies CASRGQLNSP. The full-length CDR3 reads as CASRGQLNSPLFF.

On this clone: The read ends 3 residues early relative to the CDR3; the germline J gene fills the gap. This sequence joins TRBV7-9 and TRBJ2-5; possible D gene TRBD1, 6 bases. The CDR3 length is 15 residues. CDR1 is SEHNR and CDR2 is FQNEAQ in the germline V gene (reference sequence). CDR3: CASSLESVGDNTQYF. The sequenced part of the CDR3 DNA is TGTGCCAGCAGCTTAGAATCCGTGGGGGACAATACC. The entire variable domain, with the rest obtained from reference TRBV7-9 and TRBJ2-5, is as follows: DTGVSQNPRHKITKRGQNVTFRCDPISEHNRLYWYRQTLGQGPEFLTYFQNEAQLEKSRLLSDRFSAERPKGSFSTLEIQRTEQGDSAMYLCASSLESVGDNTQYFGPGTRLLVL.

With respect to this clone: Read sequence stops 3 residues before the CDR3 end, and the germline J gene provides the missing end. The chain is built from TRBV2 and TRBJ1-6, with D hard to call. CDR1 is SNHLY, CDR2 FYNNEI, per germline. CDR3 length: 13 residues. V lost 6 bases and J lost 4, with 7 bases in between. The DNA read from the CDR3 is TGTGCCAGCAGGGGCCCTTATAATTCACCC. This translates into CASRGPYNSP. The whole CDR3 sequence is CASRGPYNSPLHF.

To note about this clone: The read finishes 3 residues shy of the CDR3 end, and the germline J gene is used to complete it. The gene calls are TRBV9 and TRBJ2-2, with a possible D match to TRBD1 (5 bases). Trimming shortened V by 3 bases and J by 6 bases, and 15 bases separated the two germline ends. Germline V CDR1 and CDR2: SGDLS, YYNGEE. The CDR3 is made up of 15 amino acids. The CDR3 bases that were read are TGTGCCAGCAGCGCACAAGGGGTTAAGGCCGGGGAG. It encodes CASSAQGVKAGE. The complete CDR3 reads CASSAQGVKAGELFF.

To note about this clone: The DNA ends 3 residues before the CDR3 does, and the rest of the CDR3 is filled in from the germline J gene. V is TRBV5-1 and J is TRBJ2-4; possibly TRBD1 for D (6 bases). CDR3 length: 12 amino acids. Per the germline V gene, CDR1 is SGHRS and CDR2 is YFSETQ. The sequenced part of the CDR3 DNA is TGCGCCAGCAGCTTGGAGGGGGATGGT. Translating it yields CASSLEGDG. The complete CDR3 sequence is CASSLEGDGQYF.

About this clone itself: The sequenced fragment ends 3 residues before the CDR3 boundary, so the rest is inferred from the germline J gene. V gene TRBV18 combines with J gene TRBJ2-3; 10 bases agree with TRBD2. The CDR3 has 16 residues. Germline loops: CDR1 KGHSH, CDR2 LQKENI. CDR3 bases read: TGTGCCAGCTCACCAATGACTAGCGGGTACCAAGAGACG. It yields the protein CASSPMTSGYQET. The whole CDR3 region reads CASSPMTSGYQETQYF.

Regarding this clone: The read ends 3 residues before the CDR3 terminus; that terminus is restored from the germline J gene. The V and J genes are TRBV2 and TRBJ1-1, with D possibly matching TRBD1 (6 bases). The CDR3 contains 13 residues. The germline CDR1 and CDR2 sequences are SNHLY and FYNNEI. Trimming took 6 bases from V and 2 from J, leaving 10 bases between them. CDR3 DNA (partial): TGTGCCAGCAGGGACAGTTTTAACACTGAA. This sequence encodes CASRDSFNTE. The CDR3 in full is CASRDSFNTEAFF.

Comment on this clone: The read ends 3 residues before the CDR3 terminus; that terminus is restored from the germline J gene. The chain carries TRBV19 and TRBJ1-1; 8 bases are a match to TRBD1. The CDR3 has 15 residues. The V gene end was trimmed by 1 base and the J gene end by 4 bases; junction bases not matched to a gene: 5. CDR1 is LNHDA, CDR2 SQIVND, per germline (reference sequence). CDR3 DNA (partial): TGTGCCAGTAGTATAGCAGTGACAGGGGCCACTGAA. This translates into CASSIAVTGATE. The CDR3 as a whole reads CASSIAVTGATEAFF. Full variable domain (remainder filled in from reference TRBV19 and TRBJ1-1): DGGITQSPKYLFRKEGQNVTLSCEQNLNHDAMYWYRQDPGQGLRLIYYSQIVNDFQKGDIAEGYSVSREKKESFPLTVTSAQKNPTAFYLCASSIAVTGATEAFFGQGTRLTVV.

Partial CDR3 DNA: TGTGCCAGCAGCCCGAGACAGGGGGACGGC. Translation: CASSPRQGDG. The full CDR3 is CASSPRQGDGYTF. J is TRBJ1-2 and V is TRBV14; 9 positions match TRBD1. The CDR3 end falls 3 residues outside the read, so it is completed with the germline J gene. The CDR3 extends over 13 amino acids. Germline V gene data show CDR1 as SGHDN and CDR2 as FVKESK.

Worth noting for this clone: The read gets to within 3 residues of the CDR3 end, and the germline J gene fills in the rest. This chain links TRBV20-1 with TRBJ1-5, with D perhaps TRBD1 (6 bases). Germline V gene sequence: CDR1 DFQATT, CDR2 SNEGSKA (reference sequence). The CDR3 has 13 amino acids. The ends were cut back, 1 base at V and 8 bases at J, with 12 bases in the middle. The CDR3 DNA, read in part, is TGCAGTGCTAGAGGGGTGGGGGCAGAGCCC. This sequence encodes CSARGVGAEP. From start to end, the CDR3 is CSARGVGAEPQHF.

Note on this clone: A junction boundary mismatches the germline segment, possibly from a read error. The read ends 3 residues early relative to the CDR3; the germline J gene fills the gap. Other DNA sequences in the same sample also yield this CDR3. The chain joins TRBV5-1 to TRBJ1-3, with 8 bases lining up with TRBD1. The CDR3 has 18 residues. Germline loops: CDR1 SGHRS, CDR2 YFSETQ. Partial CDR3 DNA: TGCGCCAGCAGCTTGGGCGGACAGGGCATTATCTCTGGAAACACG. Translated: CASSLGGQGIISGNT. The whole CDR3 reads CASSLGGQGIISGNTIYF.

On this clone itself: The read stops 3 residues short of the end of the CDR3; the missing end is completed from the germline J gene. The chain couples TRBV2 to TRBJ1-1; no clear D. Germline CDR1 is SNHLY and CDR2 is FYNNEI. This CDR3 contains 16 residues. V lost 4 bases and J lost 1, with 16 bases in between. The CDR3 DNA, read in part, is TGTGCCAGCAGTGTTTTGGTCCTAGGAAGGAACACTGAA. This sequence encodes CASSVLVLGRNTE. The whole CDR3 region reads CASSVLVLGRNTEAFF.

CDR3 sequence reads: CASSLGLNQPQHF. CDR3 DNA, as far as it was read: TGTGCCAGCAGCTTAGGACTGAATCAGCCC. This rearrangement joins TRBV11-2 to TRBJ1-5; D not certain. The read falls 3 residues short of the CDR3 end, and the missing part is taken from the germline J gene. Germline CDR1 is SGHAT and CDR2 is FQNNGV. Trimming left V 1 base short and J 4 bases short, with 5 bases between. This CDR3 spans 13 amino acids.

Details on this clone: Coverage ceases 3 residues before the CDR3 finishes, and the germline J gene fills in the end. V gene TRBV20-1 combines with J gene TRBJ2-1; TRBD1 aligns across 7 bases. The CDR3 contains 14 residues. The V and J ends lost 0 bases and 8 bases, in that order; junction bases with no gene match: 7. Germline values: CDR1 DFQATT, CDR2 SNEGSKA (reference sequence). CDR3: CSARDEGALHEQFF. CDR3 DNA (partial): TGCAGTGCTAGAGATGAGGGGGCTCTCCATGAG.

On this clone itself: The read terminates 3 residues ahead of where the CDR3 ends, so the germline J gene completes it. The chain uses TRBV2 and TRBJ2-3, with D perhaps TRBD2 (5 bases). The V gene's germline CDR1 is SNHLY and CDR2 FYNNEI. CDR3 length equals 13 residues. The CDR3 protein is CASSGRFGETQYF. The DNA read from the CDR3 is TGTGCCAGCAGTGGGCGGTTCGGGGAGACG.